Listed here are 27 T cell receptor beta chains from one sample, sequenced in a study of blood T cell repertoires in COVID-19 (dated by TCRdb to the early 2020s). The library was prepared using the immunoSEQ multiplex PCR assay. Held by TCRdb, this immuneACCESS table contains in-frame sequences only and omits some clones. Under half of the omission traces to an unresolved V gene where checked; the cause of the rest is unknown. The sample records over 100,000 clones, 81% of which are singletons. The ten most abundant clones make up over 7.5% of the sample. Sequenced input: peripheral blood. The receptors were gathered from a woman between 55 and 75 years old with active or convalescent COVID-19.

The chain recombines TRBV5-1 with TRBJ1-3; D is uncertain. The length of the CDR3 is 16 residues. The germline V and J ends were trimmed by 1 base and 0 bases, with 11 bases remaining between them. CDR1 and CDR2 (germline): SGHRS, YFSETQ. CDR3 amino acids: CASSLSTAPSGNTIYF. CDR3 bases: TGCGCCAGCAGCTTGAGTACTGCACCCTCTGGAAACACCATATATTTT.

The chain combines TRBV29-1 with TRBJ2-3; maybe TRBD1 (6 bases). Germline values: CDR1 SQVTM, CDR2 ANQGSEA. This CDR3 is built from 11 residues. Trimming left V 4 bases short and J 12 bases short, with 14 bases between. CDR3 loop: CSVGLRDNQYF. The CDR3 DNA follows: TGCAGCGTTGGGTTGAGGGACAATCAGTATTTT.

This clone was counted a few times. V usage is TRBV10-3 and J usage is TRBJ1-5; TRBD1 agrees at 8 bases. The CDR3 length is 14 residues. V lost 8 bases to trimming and J lost 4 bases; unmatched junction nucleotides: 7. The germline gives CDR1 ENHRY, CDR2 SYGVKD. The CDR3 here is CAIASGQANQPQHF. CDR3 coding DNA: TGTGCCATCGCTTCGGGACAGGCTAATCAGCCCCAGCATTTT.

This chain joins TRBV5-6 and TRBJ1-2, with D possibly matching TRBD1 (6 bases). This CDR3 is built from 13 residues. From germline, CDR1 is SGHDT and CDR2 YYEEEE. V gave up 4 bases and J gave up 5 bases, with 12 bases separating them. The CDR3 coding sequence is TGTGCCAGCAGCGACGACAGGATTTATGGCTACACCTTC. This gives the protein CASSDDRIYGYTF.

A single count supports this clone. The CDR3 nucleotides are TGCGCCAGCAGCGCCACAGGGAACACTGAAGCTTTCTTT. Translation: CASSATGNTEAFF. The gene calls are TRBV5-1 and TRBJ1-1; D is perhaps TRBD1 (5 bases). Germline assignment: CDR1 SGHRS and CDR2 YFSETQ. There are 13 residues in the CDR3. Between the trimmed V and J ends, which lost 4 bases and 1 base, there was a span of 8 bases.

The chain carries TRBV28 and TRBJ1-1; the D is unclear. The CDR3 totals 13 residues. The ends were cut back, 5 bases at V and 0 bases at J, with 7 bases in the middle. Per the germline V gene, CDR1 is MDHEN and CDR2 is SYDVKM. The DNA of the CDR3 is TGTGCCAGCAGTCCCACGGTGAACACTGAAGCTTTCTTT. It yields the protein CASSPTVNTEAFF.

The chain recombines TRBV7-3 with TRBJ2-3; 9 nucleotides align to TRBD2. The CDR3 spans 14 residues. V dropped 2 bases and J dropped 5; count of bases not matched to a gene: 2. Germline CDR1 and CDR2: SGHTA and FQGTGA. DNA of the CDR3: TGTGCCAGCAGCTTAGCACTAGCGGGAGATACGCAGTATTTT. The encoded protein is CASSLALAGDTQYF.

The gene calls are TRBV6-5 and TRBJ2-3, with unresolved D. The CDR3 spans 14 residues. The ends were cut back, 7 bases at V and 6 bases at J, with 17 bases in the middle. CDR1 and CDR2 from the germline V gene are MNHEY and SVGAGI. CDR3 DNA sequence: TGTGCCAGCACCGCAGCGCCTCGTCGGGATACGCAGTATTTT. It codes for CASTAAPRRDTQYF.

The V gene is TRBV19, the J gene TRBJ2-3, with unresolved D. The V gene's germline CDR1 is LNHDA and CDR2 SQIVND (reference sequence). The CDR3 loop spans 15 amino acids. With 4 bases removed from V and 0 bases from J, the gap between germline ends came to 11 bases. DNA for the CDR3: TGTGCCAGTAGTACGACTTTGTCTAGCACAGATACGCAGTATTTT. It translates to CASSTTLSSTDTQYF.

The gene calls are TRBV3-1 (or the pseudogene TRBV3-2) and TRBJ1-2; weak D call: TRBD1 (6 bases). Trimming took 3 bases from V and 0 from J, leaving 8 bases between them. The germline CDR1 and CDR2 sequences are LGHDT and YNNKEL (reference sequence). The CDR3 length is 14 residues. In DNA form, the CDR3 reads TGTGCCAGCAGCCACAGGGGCGCTAACTATGGCTACACCTTC. Amino acids: CASSHRGANYGYTF.

This clone was seen a few times. This rearrangement joins TRBV5-1 to TRBJ1-1, with TRBD1 identical over 9 bases. Germline CDR1 SGHRS, CDR2 YFSETQ. The CDR3 covers 16 residues. J was trimmed by 5 bases and V by 1 base; bases with no gene match: 9. The CDR3 reads CASSLSRDRVRTEAFF. DNA for the CDR3: TGCGCCAGCAGCTTGTCCCGGGACAGGGTAAGGACTGAAGCTTTCTTT.

The chain joins TRBV28 to TRBJ2-5; D is uncertain. CDR3 length: 14 residues. Between the trimmed V and J ends, which lost 2 bases and 1 base, there was a span of 8 bases. Germline V gene data show CDR1 as MDHEN and CDR2 as SYDVKM. CDR3 region: CASSLLGSQETQYF. The CDR3 region has the DNA TGTGCCAGCAGTTTACTGGGCTCCCAAGAGACCCAGTACTTC.

The chain employs TRBV5-1 and TRBJ2-6; 11 bases align to TRBD2. From germline, CDR1 is SGHRS and CDR2 YFSETQ. The CDR3 loop spans 20 amino acids. V lost 4 bases to trimming and J lost 1 base; unmatched junction nucleotides: 13. The CDR3 nucleotides are TGCGCCAGCAGCGCGGACCCGACTAGCGGGACATTTTCTGGGGCCAACGTCCTGACTTTC. Amino acid sequence: CASSADPTSGTFSGANVLTF.

The rearrangement links TRBV6-1 to TRBJ1-5, with D unresolved. CDR1 and CDR2 (germline): MNHNS, SASEGT. V lost 0 bases and J lost 2, with 5 bases in between. CDR3 length: 14 amino acids. In nucleotides, the CDR3 is TGTGCCAGCAGTGAAGCGGGCGGCAATCAGCCCCAGCATTTT. Translating gives CASSEAGGNQPQHF.

V usage is TRBV2 and J usage is TRBJ2-2; TRBD2 matches 7 bases. The V gene end was trimmed by 4 bases and the J gene end by 5 bases; junction bases not matched to a gene: 10. This CDR3 spans 16 amino acids. Germline assignment: CDR1 SNHLY and CDR2 FYNNEI. Written as DNA, the CDR3 is TGTGCCAGCAGTGTTAATCGCGGGAGAGTTACCGGGGAGCTGTTTTTT. Its translation is CASSVNRGRVTGELFF.

The J gene is TRBJ1-4, the V gene TRBV30, with D perhaps matching TRBD1 (6 bases). V was shortened by 3 bases and J by 4 bases, with 15 bases between the two germline ends. Germline CDR1 GTSNPN, CDR2 SVGIG (reference sequence). The CDR3 runs to 15 residues. The CDR3 loop is CAWRGGQSSNEKLFF. The CDR3, as DNA: TGTGCCTGGAGGGGTGGACAGAGTAGTAATGAAAAACTGTTTTTT.

This clone was seen ten or more times. The chain recombines TRBV4-3 with TRBJ2-2; 7 bases are shared with TRBD2. The length of the CDR3 is 15 residues. Germline CDR1 and CDR2: LGHNA and YSLEER. The junction had 2 bases not matched to a gene; V was cut back by 0 bases and J by 4 bases. In DNA form, the CDR3 reads TGCGCCAGCAGCCAAGAACCTAGCGGCACCGGGGAGCTGTTTTTT. Its protein is CASSQEPSGTGELFF.

The gene calls are TRBV19 and TRBJ2-3; 9 nucleotides match TRBD2. This CDR3 has 13 residues. The ends lost 10 bases at V and 2 bases at J; junction bases unmatched: 4. The germline V gene encodes CDR1 LNHDA and CDR2 SQIVND (reference sequence). CDR3 protein: CATSSGVTDTQYF. As DNA, the CDR3 is TGTGCCACCTCTAGCGGGGTCACAGATACGCAGTATTTT.

The rearrangement joins TRBV5-4 to TRBJ2-3; 11 nucleotides agree with TRBD2. The CDR3 sequence is 15 residues long. From germline, CDR1 is SGHNT and CDR2 YYREEE (reference sequence). V was clipped by 4 bases and J by 3 bases; unmatched bases: 4. The DNA of the CDR3 is TGTGCCAGCAGCCCCACTAGCGGGAGAACAGATACGCAGTATTTT. It is translated as CASSPTSGRTDTQYF.

J is TRBJ2-5 and V is TRBV2; 8 bases line up with TRBD1. The CDR3 extends over 15 amino acids. Trimming at V came to 0 bases and at J to 4 bases, leaving 4 bases not matched to a gene. Germline-derived CDR1 and CDR2 are SNHLY and FYNNEI. This chain's CDR3 is CASSEAQGAGETQYF. CDR3 DNA sequence: TGTGCCAGCAGTGAAGCCCAGGGGGCCGGAGAGACCCAGTACTTC.

The CDR3 region has the DNA TGTGCCAGCAGCTTAATGACGGGAAACTATGGCTACACCTTC. Its protein product is CASSLMTGNYGYTF. The chain couples TRBV7-8 to TRBJ1-2; D is unresolved. This CDR3 has 14 residues. Trimming cost V 2 bases and J 2 bases, with 9 bases left between them. Germline-derived CDR1 and CDR2 are SGHVS and FQNEAQ.

The chain has TRBV12-3 or TRBV12-4 and TRBJ1-2; 7 bases fit TRBD1. The trim removed 3 bases at V and 6 bases at J, leaving 4 bases unmatched. The CDR3 runs 13 residues. The CDR3: CASSFETGDGYTF. CDR3 DNA: TGTGCCAGCAGTTTTGAAACAGGGGATGGCTACACCTTC.

The gene calls are TRBV5-6 and TRBJ1-6; 7 bases line up with TRBD1. Unmatched junction bases numbered 5, after V lost 4 bases and J lost 10 bases. The germline gives CDR1 SGHDT, CDR2 YYEEEE. The CDR3 has 13 residues. CDR3 sequence (DNA): TGTGCCAGCAGCCTACAGGGGACATCACCCCTCCACTTT. This codes for CASSLQGTSPLHF.

The chain employs TRBV24-1 and TRBJ1-5, with D possibly being TRBD1 (5 bases). CDR1 and CDR2 (germline): KGHDR, SFDVKD. V was trimmed by 5 bases and J by 4 bases, leaving 8 bases between them. CDR3 length equals 13 residues. This CDR3 reads CATSVKGNQPQHF. The CDR3, as DNA: TGTGCCACCAGTGTAAAGGGGAATCAGCCCCAGCATTTT.

The chain uses TRBV5-4 and TRBJ2-3; 12 bases map to TRBD2. V shed 5 bases and J 0 bases; nucleotides not matched to a gene: 4. This CDR3 region has 16 residues. The V gene's germline CDR1 is SGHNT and CDR2 YYREEE (reference sequence). CDR3 DNA: TGTGCCAGCAGATGGACTAGCGGGAAGAGCACAGATACGCAGTATTTT. This translates into CASRWTSGKSTDTQYF.

This chain links TRBV29-1 with TRBJ1-1; 8 bases align to TRBD1. Trimming took 3 bases from V and 6 from J; bases not matched to a gene: 3. CDR3 length: 12 amino acids. The germline gives CDR1 SQVTM, CDR2 ANQGSEA. The CDR3 nucleotides read TGCAGCGTTGATACAGGGGGGTCTGAAGCTTTCTTT. Translating it yields CSVDTGGSEAFF.

Only a few counts were recorded for this clone. The J gene is TRBJ2-1, the V gene TRBV2; D is uncertain. There are 16 residues in the CDR3. CDR1 is SNHLY and CDR2 is FYNNEI in the germline V gene. The V end lost 8 bases, the J end lost 1 base, and 18 bases lay between the germline ends. Written as DNA, the CDR3 is TGTGCCAGCTCTCCTTCCCTACCTGAGTCCTACAATGAGCAGTTCTTC. It translates to CASSPSLPESYNEQFF.